Below are 20 T cell receptor beta chains sequenced from a single sample in a study of shared clonotypes between healthy human individuals (dated by TCRdb to between 2020 and 2021). CD8 naive samples consisted of CD45RO-negative cells that were positively selected for CCR7, yielding a CD45RA+CCR7+ population without TemRA cells. The library came from the immunoSEQ multiplex PCR assay. TCRdb's version of the immuneACCESS table is confined to in-frame rearrangements and falls short of the full clone set. An unresolved V gene accounts for under half of the shortfall where checked; the remainder is of unknown origin. For this sample the table gives 1.5 million to 2.5 million clones, of which about 95% were detected only once. The ten largest clones represent approximately 1% of the sample. The material sequenced was naive CD8+ T cells sorted from blood. Per the publication, the cell subset or site label means: CD45RA+CCR7+. The source is a man aged 18 to 29 in good health.

The chain links TRBV30 to TRBJ2-7; D gene uncertain. Trimming took off 1 base at V and 3 bases at J, with 7 bases between the two ends. CDR3 length: 12 residues. From germline, CDR1 is GTSNPN and CDR2 SVGIG (reference sequence). The CDR3, as DNA: TGTGCCTGGAGTGACGACGGCTACGAGCAGTACTTC. Translated, it gives CAWSDDGYEQYF.

The gene calls are TRBV28 and TRBJ1-4; D is unresolved. Trimming stripped 3 bases from V and 3 bases from J, with 5 bases between. Germline V CDR1 and CDR2: MDHEN, SYDVKM. The CDR3 is 13 residues long. The chain's CDR3 is CASSFRPNEKLFF. CDR3 bases: TGTGCCAGCAGTTTCCGTCCTAATGAAAAACTGTTTTTT.

This clone has only one observation. Additional DNA sequences in this sample encode the identical CDR3. J is TRBJ1-5 and V is TRBV28, with D maybe TRBD1 (5 bases). Trimming shortened V by 3 bases and J by 1 base, and 10 bases separated the two germline ends. The CDR3 sequence is 15 residues long. Germline V CDR1 and CDR2: MDHEN, SYDVKM. CDR3 protein: CASSLRGVSNQPQHF. The DNA of the CDR3 is TGTGCCAGCAGTTTGCGAGGGGTGAGCAATCAGCCCCAGCATTTT.

The chain carries TRBV5-1 and TRBJ2-3; 10 nucleotides align to TRBD2. The CDR3 has 16 residues. Per the germline V gene, CDR1 is SGHRS and CDR2 is YFSETQ. The V gene end was trimmed by 4 bases and the J gene end by 2 bases; junction bases not matched to a gene: 7. CDR3 coding DNA: TGCGCCAGCAGCGACCCGGGACTAGCGATCACAGATACGCAGTATTTT. This gives the protein CASSDPGLAITDTQYF.

This chain links TRBV4-1 with TRBJ1-2, with 11 nucleotides matching TRBD1. There are 14 residues in the CDR3. The germline V gene has CDR1 MGHRA and CDR2 YSYEKL. V shed 4 bases, J shed 4 bases, and the junction held 2 bases outside the gene matches. DNA of the CDR3: TGCGCCAGCAGCCCTGGACAGGGGGCCTATGGCTACACCTTC. It yields the protein CASSPGQGAYGYTF.

The chain joins TRBV4-1 to TRBJ2-7, with 8 nucleotides matching TRBD2. Looked up from germline, CDR1 is MGHRA and CDR2 is YSYEKL. Trimming removed 5 bases from V and 3 bases from J; junction bases left unmatched: 9. The CDR3 has 15 amino acids. The CDR3 is CASSVERGWNYEQYF. For the CDR3, the DNA is TGCGCCAGCAGCGTGGAGCGGGGGTGGAACTACGAGCAGTACTTC.

The rearrangement links TRBV2 to TRBJ1-3; 8 bases align to TRBD1. V dropped 4 bases and J dropped 1; count of bases not matched to a gene: 6. The CDR3 loop spans 16 amino acids. Germline assignment: CDR1 SNHLY and CDR2 FYNNEI. The CDR3 reads CASSGGTGGSGNTIYF. CDR3 coding DNA: TGTGCCAGCAGTGGGGGTACAGGGGGTTCTGGAAACACCATATATTTT.

The V and J genes are TRBV30 and TRBJ1-2, with 7 bases matching TRBD1. CDR3 length: 11 residues. V was pared by 2 bases and J by 10 bases, with 4 bases of the junction left unmatched. Germline lookup yields CDR1 GTSNPN and CDR2 SVGIG (reference sequence). CDR3 coding DNA: TGTGCCTGGAGTCCTGGGACAGCCTACACCTTC. As protein: CAWSPGTAYTF.

This sequence joins TRBV19 and TRBJ2-7; D possibly uses TRBD1 or TRBD2 (5 bases each). The length of the CDR3 is 14 residues. Germline V gives CDR1 LNHDA, CDR2 SQIVND (reference sequence). Trimming took 5 bases from V and 4 from J, leaving 15 bases between them. The CDR3 sequence is CASSPWDGRYEQYF. The DNA for the CDR3 is TGTGCCAGTAGTCCATGGGACGGAAGATACGAGCAGTACTTC.

This clone occurred once. The V call is TRBV9, the J call TRBJ2-1; 8 bases map to TRBD2. The CDR3 length is 13 residues. Germline CDR1 reads SGDLS; CDR2 reads YYNGEE. After removal of 5 bases from V and 7 bases from J, the junction contained 5 bases not matched to a gene. The CDR3 is CASRPTSGNEQFF. DNA of the CDR3: TGTGCCAGCAGACCCACTAGCGGTAATGAGCAGTTCTTC.

This chain joins TRBV19 and TRBJ2-5, with D unresolved. Per the germline V gene, CDR1 is LNHDA and CDR2 is SQIVND (reference sequence). The length of the CDR3 is 13 residues. V lost 1 base and J lost 3, with 6 bases in between. The CDR3 loop reads CASSIATEETQYF. In DNA, the CDR3 is TGTGCCAGTAGTATAGCTACAGAAGAGACCCAGTACTTC. Combining the CDR3 with reference TRBV19 and TRBJ2-5 gives the whole variable domain DGGITQSPKYLFRKEGQNVTLSCEQNLNHDAMYWYRQDPGQGLRLIYYSQIVNDFQKGDIAEGYSVSREKKESFPLTVTSAQKNPTAFYLCASSIATEETQYFGPGTRLLVL.

V gene TRBV28 combines with J gene TRBJ1-1; D call uncertain. V dropped 4 bases and J dropped 1 base, with 10 bases sitting between them. The CDR3 is 14 residues long. Germline values: CDR1 MDHEN, CDR2 SYDVKM. The CDR3 DNA reads TGTGCCAGCAGTTCAAGGGCCGCGAACACTGAAGCTTTCTTT. Amino acid sequence: CASSSRAANTEAFF. Using reference TRBV28 and TRBJ1-1 for the parts outside the CDR3, the full variable domain is DVKVTQSSRYLVKRTGEKVFLECVQDMDHENMFWYRQDPGLGLRLIYFSYDVKMKEKGDIPEGYSVSREKKERFSLILESASTNQTSMYLCASSSRAANTEAFFGQGTRLTVV.

The chain has TRBV19 and TRBJ1-2; the D gene is possibly TRBD1 (6 bases). V lost 7 bases and J lost 6, with 12 bases in between. Germline V lookup: CDR1 LNHDA, CDR2 SQIVND (reference sequence). CDR3 size: 12 residues. The CDR3 spells CASTTGRDGYTF. In DNA form, the CDR3 reads TGTGCCAGTACTACAGGGAGGGATGGCTACACCTTC.

On this clone itself: Different DNA sequences within this sample yield the same CDR3. The gene calls are TRBV7-9 and TRBJ1-1, with no clear D. The CDR3 totals 13 residues. Deletions cut 1 base from V and 1 base from J, with 4 bases between. Germline V gene data show CDR1 as SEHNR and CDR2 as FQNEAQ (reference sequence). CDR3 sequence: CASSLERNTEAFF. The CDR3 region has the DNA TGTGCCAGCAGCTTAGAGAGGAACACTGAAGCTTTCTTT.

The chain employs TRBV6-5 and TRBJ1-1; D uncertain. With 1 base removed from V and 1 base from J, the gap between germline ends came to 10 bases. The CDR3 consists of 15 residues. CDR1 MNHEY and CDR2 SVGAGI come from the germline V gene. CDR3 amino acids: CASSYFGLGNTEAFF. DNA of the CDR3: TGTGCCAGCAGTTACTTTGGACTGGGGAACACTGAAGCTTTCTTT.

The chain couples TRBV7-9 to TRBJ2-7; 8 bases align to TRBD1. The CDR3 covers 15 residues. Trimming took 2 bases from V and 3 from J; bases not matched to a gene: 6. Germline CDR1 SEHNR, CDR2 FQNEAQ (reference sequence). The CDR3 loop is CASSLPNRGNYEQYF. In DNA, the CDR3 is TGTGCCAGCAGCTTACCTAACAGGGGGAACTACGAGCAGTACTTC. The variable domain in full, completed from reference TRBV7-9 and TRBJ2-7, reads DTGVSQNPRHKITKRGQNVTFRCDPISEHNRLYWYRQTLGQGPEFLTYFQNEAQLEKSRLLSDRFSAERPKGSFSTLEIQRTEQGDSAMYLCASSLPNRGNYEQYFGPGTRLTVT.

The chain combines TRBV27 with TRBJ2-3, with 9 bases aligning to TRBD2. There are 14 residues in the CDR3. Trimming removed 7 bases from V and 5 bases from J; junction bases left unmatched: 7. CDR1 is MNHEY and CDR2 is SMNVEV in the germline V gene (reference sequence). The CDR3 DNA reads as TGTGCCAGCACCGTAGCGGGAGCCGTAGATACGCAGTATTTT. Its protein product is CASTVAGAVDTQYF.

The genes are TRBV10-1 and TRBJ2-1; D gene uncertain. This CDR3 has 15 residues. Trimming took 2 bases from V and 9 from J, leaving 17 bases between them. Germline CDR1 WNHNN, CDR2 SYGVQD (reference sequence). Written as DNA, the CDR3 is TGCGCCAGCAGTGAGGTTCCAGGCCAGGCTTTTGAGCAGTTCTTC. It is translated as CASSEVPGQAFEQFF.

The chain carries TRBV9 and TRBJ2-7; 9 positions agree with TRBD1. The CDR3 is made up of 15 amino acids. Germline loops: CDR1 SGDLS, CDR2 YYNGEE. V shed 4 bases, J shed 0 bases, and the junction held 5 bases outside the gene matches. The CDR3 DNA reads as TGTGCCAGCAGCACGGGACAGGGACACTCCTACGAGCAGTACTTC. This translates into CASSTGQGHSYEQYF.

The chain joins TRBV5-1 to TRBJ1-1; weak D call: TRBD1 (6 bases). CDR3 length: 15 amino acids. The germline gives CDR1 SGHRS, CDR2 YFSETQ. Trimming removed 4 bases from V and 1 base from J, with 14 bases in between. The CDR3 sequence is CASSEGQPANTEAFF. CDR3 nucleotide sequence: TGCGCCAGCAGCGAAGGACAGCCCGCGAACACTGAAGCTTTCTTT.